This record covers a single T cell receptor (beta chain). There is no known antigen for this receptor. No quality values exist for individual bases; no much larger clone is one base distant. The data are from a study of vaccination and CD4 T cells after COVID-19 (dated by TCRdb to between 2021 and 2022). A note on the overall study: Six males and four females were included in the convalescent cohort, with two Hispanic individuals, seven Caucasians, two Asians and one multiracial person represented. Participants received two doses of either the Pfizer-BioNTech BNT162b2 vaccine (n=8) or the Moderna mRNA-1273 vaccine (n=2). Post-COVID blood samples from convalescent patients were collected a median of around 100 days after diagnosis, with a range of 35 to 161 days. The time from the second vaccine dose to post-vaccine blood sampling had a median of around 72 days and ranged from about 12 to 250 days. Culture stimuli were overlapping spike peptide pools from SARS-CoV-2 and from the common cold coronaviruses HCoV-NL63, HCoV-OC43 and HCoV-229E. Control cultures used a CEFX viral epitope pool as positive control, an HIV-1 Nef peptide pool as negative control, or no peptide. In around 10 COVID-19 convalescent patients and a few infection-naive healthy vaccine recipients, researchers compared the spike-specific CD4+ TCR repertoire from before mRNA vaccination with the repertoire from after. An earlier paper using these donors assessed, at the TCR clonotype level, memory CD4+ T cell crossreactivity between SARS-CoV-2 and common cold coronavirus spike proteins. Results and caveats for the whole study, not just this receptor: An increase in the median number of SARS-CoV-2-reactive clonotypes from 20 to 25 after infection to 38 after vaccination was observed, but the change was not found to be significant. The number of convalescent patients in the study was relatively small, and the study did not examine early timepoints following natural infection. Nearly all vaccine-specific clones in convalescent patients (304 of 307) were mono-reactive for SARS-CoV-2 spike rather than cross-reactive with common cold coronaviruses. Among the post-vaccine SARS-CoV-2-reactive clones in convalescent patients, a median about 89% showed up only after vaccination, which suggests vaccine-specific priming.

The CDR3 numbers 14 residues from cysteine through phenylalanine. Only the CDR3 region is kept as DNA, spanning 42 bases read in frame from base 1. CDR1 and CDR2, looked up from the germline V gene (reference sequence), are LNHDA and SQIVND. V is pared back by 3 bases and J by 6 bases, with 14 bases lying between the germline termini. Libraries were made using PCR. TCR sequencing of DNA from cultured CD4+ T cells used the Oncomine TCR Beta short-read assay at the Johns Hopkins FTIC core. The QIAamp micro DNA kit was used to extract genomic DNA from the cultured CD4+ T cells. Oncomine TCR Beta libraries made from cultured CD4+ T cells were pooled using unique dual indexes and sequenced on an Illumina iSeq 100. Per the authors' processing: Non-productive sequences were removed, and CDR3s not starting with C, not ending with F or W, or shorter than 7 amino acids were discarded. Antigen-specific clonotypes were identified using the MANAFEST web application through comparison of peptide-stimulated wells with reference and other culture wells. For a clone to be called positive, the clone needed an FDR below 0.05, an odds ratio above 5, and a productive frequency above 0.1% in at least two of three replicate wells. Cross-reactive clonotypes were defined as significantly expanded in both SARS-CoV-2 spike wells and at least one common cold coronavirus spike condition. Similarity between CDR3 sequences was evaluated in R version 3.6.1 using Levenshtein distances (stringdist) and unrooted phylogenetic trees (ape). In-frame beta chains were kept once TCRdb had trimmed the public reads at Q25 with fastp and called clones with MiXCR. CDR3 protein sequences are deduplicated, and each keeps its most common genes and DNA. The V and J calls were determined by TCRdb, not by the authors. Here the sample has some 8,000 distinct CDR3 sequences; around 42% occur a single time. Around a quarter of the sample comes from the top ten.

Taken with the paper, the label for treatment or condition translates to: roughly 11-day PBMC culture with coronavirus spike peptide pools or control peptides (ViraFEST assay). CD4+ T cells from unexposed donors were collected before the COVID-19 pandemic (2011-2018). The ViraFEST assay was used in the study, in which antigen-specific T cells were expanded with peptide pools and expanded clonotypes were subsequently identified by TCR sequencing. Each well held some 2 million PBMCs cultured in IMDM containing roughly 5% human AB serum and approximately 9.4 IU/ml IL-2, with about 10 ug/ml peptide pools added. Half of the culture medium was replaced with fresh IL-2-containing medium on days 3 and 7. Once the cells had been in culture for 10 days, the EasySep CD4+ T cell isolation kit was used to isolate CD4+ T cells by negative selection. As cell number allowed, CD4+ T cells from unexposed donors were tested for reactivity to SARS-CoV-2 S and N and to four common cold coronavirus spike pools. Ficoll-Paque Plus gradient centrifugation was used to isolate PBMCs from whole blood, and the isolated PBMCs were then either used fresh or cryopreserved at -140C. Each culture condition was generally run in triplicate wells. The leukapheresis product used for the unexposed donors was purchased from a commercial source.

The TCR was taken from a human donor in good health. The source material was CD4+ T cells from blood, cultured in vitro. Rearrangement joined TRBV19 to TRBJ1-1, and the D gene may be TRBD1, 5 bases matching. In nucleotides, the sequence is TGTGCCAGTAGTATTGAATTCAAGACAGCTGAAGCTTTCTTT. It codes for CASSIEFKTAEAFF.